These 25 T cell receptor beta chains originate from one sample sequenced in a study of blood T cell repertoires in COVID-19. The data were produced by immunoSEQ multiplex PCR, yet TCRdb's version contains in-frame clones alone and is incomplete. The sample has fewer than 300,000 clones, approximately 90% seen once; the top ten hold over 5%. Source material: peripheral blood. Source of these receptors: a woman aged 50 to 65 with COVID-19, enrolled during active disease.

The rearrangement uses TRBV18 and TRBJ1-2; 9 bases match TRBD1. The CDR3 spans 14 residues. The germline gives CDR1 KGHSH, CDR2 LQKENI. After removal of 6 bases from V and 6 bases from J, the junction contained 8 bases not matched to a gene. CDR3 loop: CASSGGTGRDGYTF. In DNA form, the CDR3 reads TGTGCCAGCTCCGGAGGGACAGGGAGGGATGGCTACACCTTC.

This chain joins TRBV5-1 and TRBJ2-5; D perhaps matches TRBD2 (6 bases). V lost 2 bases, J lost 2 bases, and 13 bases lay in between. This CDR3 comprises 15 residues. Per germline, CDR1 SGHRS and CDR2 YFSETQ. Written as DNA, the CDR3 is TGCGCCAGCAGCTTTTGGGGAGGTGTTCAAGAGACCCAGTACTTC. This translates into CASSFWGGVQETQYF.

The chain links TRBV6-4 to TRBJ2-3; TRBD2 aligns across 13 bases. The J segment lost 3 bases and the V segment lost 4 bases, leaving 10 bases of the junction unmatched. The CDR3 extends over 18 amino acids. Germline V gene lookup returns CDR1 MRHNA and CDR2 SNTAGT. The CDR3 DNA reads TGTGCCAGCAGTGTTCACCCGGGGACTAGCGGGATGACAGATACGCAGTATTTT. Its protein product is CASSVHPGTSGMTDTQYF.

The rearrangement joins TRBV18 to TRBJ1-1; no reliable D call. This CDR3 region has 13 residues. Per the germline V gene, CDR1 is KGHSH and CDR2 is LQKENI. V lost 3 bases, J lost 1 base, and 6 bases lay in between. In DNA, the CDR3 is TGTGCCAGCTCACCCGGAGAGAACACTGAAGCTTTCTTT. Its protein product is CASSPGENTEAFF. The whole variable domain, filled in from reference TRBV18 and TRBJ1-1, reads NAGVMQNPRHLVRRRGQEARLRCSPMKGHSHVYWYRQLPEEGLKFMVYLQKENIIDESGMPKERFSAEFPKEGPSILRIQQVVRGDSAAYFCASSPGENTEAFFGQGTRLTVV.

This clone was detected once. J is TRBJ2-3 and V is TRBV5-1; D remains unclear. V was trimmed by 0 bases and J by 4 bases, leaving 9 bases between them. This CDR3 region has 14 residues. Germline lookup yields CDR1 SGHRS and CDR2 YFSETQ. CDR3 coding DNA: TGCGCCAGCAGCTTGGGCAGGCCCGCAGATACGCAGTATTTT. Protein: CASSLGRPADTQYF.

The chain uses TRBV3-1 (or the pseudogene TRBV3-2) and TRBJ1-2; D unresolved. The length of the CDR3 is 13 residues. CDR1 and CDR2 (germline): LGHDT, YNNKEL (reference sequence). The V end was cut by 1 base, the J end by 8 bases, with 11 bases between. In DNA form, the CDR3 reads TGTGCCAGCAGCCAAGTAACAAGTGGCGGCTACACCTTC. It encodes CASSQVTSGGYTF.

The V and J genes are TRBV5-1 and TRBJ2-2, with a weak D call TRBD1 (5 bases). In germline, CDR1 is SGHRS, CDR2 YFSETQ. V shed 0 bases and J shed 6 bases, with 9 bases lying between them. CDR3 size: 14 residues. For the CDR3, the DNA is TGCGCCAGCAGCTTGGAGGGGTTGCCCGGGGAGCTGTTTTTT. Translated: CASSLEGLPGELFF.

The rearrangement links TRBV3-1 (or the pseudogene TRBV3-2) to TRBJ1-3; D might be TRBD1 (5 bases). The CDR3 has 18 residues. Germline V gene data show CDR1 as LGHDT and CDR2 as YNNKEL (reference sequence). V was pared by 2 bases and J by 0 bases, with 17 bases between. The CDR3 protein is CASSQFVLMGGSGNTIYF. CDR3 in DNA: TGTGCCAGCAGCCAATTCGTCCTGATGGGGGGCTCTGGAAACACCATATATTTT.

This sequence joins TRBV15 and TRBJ1-4; 9 positions agree with TRBD1. CDR3 length: 15 residues. V lost 0 bases, J lost 7 bases, and 3 bases stayed unmatched. Per the germline V gene, CDR1 is LNHNV and CDR2 is YYDKDF (reference sequence). For the CDR3, the DNA is TGTGCCACCAGCAGAGAGGGACAGGGTGGTGAAAAACTGTTTTTT. As protein: CATSREGQGGEKLFF.

As DNA, the CDR3 is TGTGCCAGCAGCGTACAGGGGGGTCAGCCCCAGCATTTT. Its protein is CASSVQGGQPQHF. The V call is TRBV9, the J call TRBJ1-5; 7 nucleotides align to TRBD1. The CDR3 is made up of 13 amino acids. Germline assignment: CDR1 SGDLS and CDR2 YYNGEE. J lost 6 bases, V lost 1 base, and 1 base had no gene match.

The chain joins TRBV3-1 (or the pseudogene TRBV3-2) to TRBJ1-1; TRBD1 matches 8 bases. Germline loops: CDR1 LGHDT, CDR2 YNNKEL (reference sequence). V shed 3 bases and J 1 base; nucleotides not matched to a gene: 4. There are 15 residues in the CDR3. Here the CDR3 reads CASSHLDRGNTEAFF. The CDR3 nucleotides are TGTGCCAGCAGCCACTTAGACAGGGGGAACACTGAAGCTTTCTTT.

With respect to this clone: The junction shows a germline mismatch at one end, possibly a read error. V is TRBV11-2 and J is TRBJ1-2, with TRBD1 matching over 8 bases. This CDR3 comprises 15 residues. The germline V gene encodes CDR1 SGHAT and CDR2 FQNNGV. The CDR3 DNA reads TGTGCCAGCAGCCTAGAGGGGACAGGTTACTATGGCTACACCTTC. Translating gives CASSLEGTGYYGYTF. Full variable domain (rest looked up from reference TRBV11-2 and TRBJ1-2): EAGVAQSPRYKIIEKRQSVAFWCNPISGHATLYWYQQILGQGPKLLIQFQNNGVVDDSQLPKDRFSAERLKGVDSTLKIQPAKLEDSAVYLCASSLEGTGYYGYTFGSGTRLTVV.

This clone was observed a single time. This chain links TRBV5-8 with TRBJ2-5, with D perhaps matching TRBD2 (6 bases). Germline V gene sequence: CDR1 SGHTS, CDR2 YDEGEE. The CDR3 has 15 residues. V lost 4 bases, J lost 0 bases, and 13 bases lay in between. Here the CDR3 DNA reads TGTGCCAGCAGCCGACTAGGGCAATACCAAGAGACCCAGTACTTC. It specifies CASSRLGQYQETQYF.

The CDR3 sequence is CASSRNGLAGEDIQYF. In DNA, the CDR3 is TGTGCCAGCAGCCGGAACGGACTAGCGGGGGAAGACATTCAGTACTTC. J is TRBJ2-4 and V is TRBV3-1 (or the pseudogene TRBV3-2); 13 nucleotides line up with TRBD2. CDR3 size: 16 residues. The V segment lost 4 bases and the J segment 8 bases; nucleotides outside the gene matches: 8. Germline V lookup: CDR1 LGHDT, CDR2 YNNKEL (reference sequence).

The chain joins TRBV7-9 to TRBJ1-1; the match to TRBD1 covers 7 bases. Unmatched junction bases numbered 8, after V lost 2 bases and J lost 5 bases. The CDR3 runs 15 residues. The V gene's germline CDR1 is SEHNR and CDR2 FQNEAQ (reference sequence). The CDR3 bases are TGTGCCAGCAGCTTACTGGCAGGGGGAAAGACTGAAGCTTTCTTT. Its translation is CASSLLAGGKTEAFF.

CDR3 sequence reads: CAWSVLQTGYEQYF. DNA of the CDR3: TGTGCCTGGAGTGTACTCCAAACCGGCTACGAGCAGTACTTC. The chain carries TRBV30 and TRBJ2-7; D is unclear. Germline V gene lookup returns CDR1 GTSNPN and CDR2 SVGIG (reference sequence). With 0 bases removed from V and 3 bases from J, the gap between germline ends came to 12 bases. The length of the CDR3 is 14 residues.

The rearrangement uses TRBV29-1 and TRBJ2-7; TRBD1 matches 10 bases. V trimming: 4 bases; J trimming: 3 bases; junction bases outside the gene matches: 3. Germline CDR1 and CDR2: SQVTM and ANQGSEA. The CDR3 runs 13 residues. The chain's CDR3 is CSVGQGARYEQYF. CDR3 DNA sequence: TGCAGCGTTGGACAGGGGGCCCGCTACGAGCAGTACTTC.

The chain has TRBV3-1 (or the pseudogene TRBV3-2) and TRBJ2-3, with no clear D. V lost 5 bases to trimming and J lost 0 bases, with 9 bases between them. CDR1 and CDR2 (germline): LGHDT, YNNKEL (reference sequence). The CDR3 length is 14 residues. The CDR3 DNA reads TGTGCCAGCAGCTTTACGAGGAGCACAGATACGCAGTATTTT. Its translation is CASSFTRSTDTQYF.

Remarks on this clone: At the DNA level, this CDR3 is encoded by other sequences in the same sample as well. The chain recombines TRBV7-8 with TRBJ2-7; TRBD1 matches 12 bases. CDR1 is SGHVS, CDR2 FQNEAQ, per germline. The junction had 2 bases not matched to a gene; V was cut back by 0 bases and J by 5 bases. This CDR3 is built from 15 residues. In DNA form, the CDR3 reads TGTGCCAGCAGCTTAGCCGGGACAGGGGGCGACGAGCAGTACTTC. Translation gives CASSLAGTGGDEQYF.

The gene calls are TRBV24-1 and TRBJ2-2; no clear D gene. Germline assignment: CDR1 KGHDR and CDR2 SFDVKD. The CDR3 is made up of 13 amino acids. V was pared by 3 bases and J by 7 bases, with 8 bases between. The CDR3 bases are TGTGCCACCAGTGATCCCCCTAGCGGGGAGCTGTTTTTT. Translating it yields CATSDPPSGELFF.

In DNA, the CDR3 is TGCGCCAGCACCCAGGGGACAGGTATTAGATCCGATGAGCAGTTCTTC. Translation gives CASTQGTGIRSDEQFF. The chain has TRBV10-2 and TRBJ2-1; 8 positions match TRBD1. There are 16 residues in the CDR3. V was clipped by 7 bases and J by 8 bases; unmatched bases: 16. CDR1 and CDR2 from the germline V gene are WSHSY and SAAADI.

The genes are TRBV5-1 and TRBJ1-2, with D uncertain. The CDR3 loop spans 14 amino acids. CDR1 and CDR2 from the germline V gene are SGHRS and YFSETQ. V lost 4 bases, J lost 1 base, and 11 bases lay in between. CDR3 bases: TGCGCCAGCAGCCTCTCATACAGTAACTATGGCTACACCTTC. This sequence encodes CASSLSYSNYGYTF. Looking up the rest from reference TRBV5-1 and TRBJ1-2 gives the full variable domain: KAGVTQTPRYLIKTRGQQVTLSCSPISGHRSVSWYQQTPGQGLQFLFEYFSETQRNKGNFPGRFSGRQFSNSRSEMNVSTLELGDSALYLCASSLSYSNYGYTFGSGTRLTVV.

The chain couples TRBV19 to TRBJ1-2, with a tentative D call TRBD1 (5 bases). Trimming took 1 base from V and 3 from J, leaving 9 bases between them. The CDR3 totals 14 residues. In germline, CDR1 is LNHDA, CDR2 SQIVND (reference sequence). The CDR3 spells CASSIGGGYYGYTF. CDR3 coding DNA: TGTGCCAGTAGTATAGGGGGGGGATACTATGGCTACACCTTC.

This chain links TRBV5-1 with TRBJ1-4, with a weak D call TRBD1 (6 bases). V lost 5 bases and J 8 bases, leaving 19 bases between the germline ends. The CDR3 runs to 15 residues. From germline, CDR1 is SGHRS and CDR2 YFSETQ. The CDR3 DNA is TGCGCCAGCAGAGCGACGGGGGGCGGTGGCGAAAAACTGTTTTTT. It specifies CASRATGGGGEKLFF.

V is TRBV5-1 and J is TRBJ2-3; D possibly corresponds to TRBD1 (6 bases). The CDR3 spans 15 residues. V dropped 5 bases and J dropped 0 bases, with 13 bases sitting between them. Germline loops: CDR1 SGHRS, CDR2 YFSETQ. The CDR3 nucleotides read TGCGCCAGCAGGGGGGCATTAACTAGCACAGATACGCAGTATTTT. Residues: CASRGALTSTDTQYF. The entire variable domain, with the rest obtained from reference TRBV5-1 and TRBJ2-3, is as follows: KAGVTQTPRYLIKTRGQQVTLSCSPISGHRSVSWYQQTPGQGLQFLFEYFSETQRNKGNFPGRFSGRQFSNSRSEMNVSTLELGDSALYLCASRGALTSTDTQYFGPGTRLTVL.